This TCR beta chain derives from a study of T cells in localized non-small cell lung cancer. Study-level findings and limits: The greatest T cell clonality was found in uninvolved adjacent lung (higher than in tumor). Sequencing covered just one tumor region, so heterogeneity cannot be ruled out. Longer overall survival was associated with a higher density of T cells in the blood. Appearances in adjacent lung were noted for a median around 55 of the top 100 tumor clones.

Some clones are missing from TCRdb's copy, which holds only in-frame ones; the method was immunoSEQ multiplex PCR. Found here are tens of thousands of clones, approximately 92% of them singletons; the top ten hold approximately 2.2%. As for this clone: Its antigen is undetermined.

The CDR3 has 14 amino acids. Germline V lookup: CDR1 SGHRS, CDR2 YFSETQ. V lost 5 bases and J lost 6; bases outside the gene matches: 10. The sequence derives from an older female donor with stage I lung adenocarcinoma. The chain carries TRBV5-1 and TRBJ1-2; TRBD1 matches 7 bases. Material: peripheral blood, obtained before any cancer treatment. CDR3 residues: CASSISQGDHGYTF. CDR3 nucleotides: TGCGCCAGCAGTATAAGCCAGGGGGATCATGGCTACACCTTC. Full variable domain (outside the CDR3, taken from reference TRBV5-1 and TRBJ1-2): KAGVTQTPRYLIKTRGQQVTLSCSPISGHRSVSWYQQTPGQGLQFLFEYFSETQRNKGNFPGRFSGRQFSNSRSEMNVSTLELGDSALYLCASSISQGDHGYTFGSGTRLTVV.